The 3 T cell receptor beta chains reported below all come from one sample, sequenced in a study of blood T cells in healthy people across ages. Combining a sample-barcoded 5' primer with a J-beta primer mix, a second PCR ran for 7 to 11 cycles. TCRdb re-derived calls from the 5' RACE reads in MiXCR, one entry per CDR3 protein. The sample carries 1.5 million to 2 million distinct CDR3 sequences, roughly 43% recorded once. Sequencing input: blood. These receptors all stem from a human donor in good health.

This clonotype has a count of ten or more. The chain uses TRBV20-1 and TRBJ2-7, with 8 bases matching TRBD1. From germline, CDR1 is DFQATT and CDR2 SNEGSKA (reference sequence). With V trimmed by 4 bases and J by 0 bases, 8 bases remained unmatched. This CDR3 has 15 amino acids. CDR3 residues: CSATLRDRSSYEQYF. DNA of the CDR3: TGCAGTGCTACCCTCCGGGACAGGAGCTCCTACGAGCAGTACTTC.

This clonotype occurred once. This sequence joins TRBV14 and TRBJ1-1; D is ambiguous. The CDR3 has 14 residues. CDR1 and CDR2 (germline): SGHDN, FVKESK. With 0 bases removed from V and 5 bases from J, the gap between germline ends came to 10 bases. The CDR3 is CASSQELLGTEAFF. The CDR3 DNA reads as TGTGCCAGCAGCCAAGAATTGCTAGGGACTGAAGCTTTCTTT.

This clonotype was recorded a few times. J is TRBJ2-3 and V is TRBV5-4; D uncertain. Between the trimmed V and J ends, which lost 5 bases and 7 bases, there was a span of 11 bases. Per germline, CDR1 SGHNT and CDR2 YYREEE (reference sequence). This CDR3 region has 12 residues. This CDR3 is CASRPDRYTQYF. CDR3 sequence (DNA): TGTGCCAGCAGACCTGACCGTTATACGCAGTATTTT.